The source of this T cell receptor (beta chain) is a study of T cell changes during pregnancy in multiple sclerosis. Method: immunoSEQ multiplex PCR; TCRdb's copy keeps in-frame clones and lacks some. The repertoire holds 35,000 to 50,000 clones, roughly 92% seen once, with roughly 0.61% in the top ten. The CDR3 loop spans 14 amino acids. V was shortened by 2 bases and J by 3 bases, with 10 bases between the two germline ends. In germline, CDR1 is KGHSH, CDR2 LQKENI. The V and J genes are TRBV18 and TRBJ1-1; D is unresolved. The clonotype was recovered from a female donor with multiple sclerosis, enrolled in a pregnancy study. Sequencing was performed on CD4+ T cells from peripheral blood mononuclear cells, taken in the first trimester of pregnancy. The chain's CDR3 is CASSPGLLHTEAFF. The DNA for the CDR3 is TGTGCCAGCTCACCAGGGCTCCTGCACACTGAAGCTTTCTTT.